This is a list of T cell receptor beta chains from one sample in a study of cytomegalovirus exposure and HLA in healthy donors. Profiled with immunoSEQ multiplex PCR; TCRdb holds only in-frame clones, not every one. The profile covers some 220,000 clones, with over 70% appearing a single time and 2.7% taken by the ten largest. The sequenced sample was PBMCs. Receptor source: a woman aged 55-69 years in good health and CMV-seropositive. CDR3s include the opening cysteine and the closing phenylalanine or tryptophan. The order of the fields is J gene, D gene, V gene, clone size, CDR3 DNA, CDR3 protein. A D gene is named only where the DNA matches it firmly. Clone sizes are given selectively: once, few, many, or a class where the clone is expanded.

j_call: TRBJ2-1; d_call: TRBD2; v_call: TRBV7-2; clone_size: once; cdr3_nt: TGTGCCAGCAGCTCGTTAGCGGGAGCCGAGCAGTTCTTC; cdr3_aa: CASSSLAGAEQFF
j_call: TRBJ1-5; d_call: TRBD1; v_call: TRBV7-2; clone_size: NA; cdr3_nt: TGTGCCAGCAGCACAGGGGTCAATCAGCCCCAGCATTTT; cdr3_aa: CASSTGVNQPQHF
j_call: TRBJ2-7; d_call: TRBD2; v_call: TRBV5-1; clone_size: few; cdr3_nt: TGCGCCAGCAGCCGGACTAGCGGAGGCCCCTACGAGCAGTACTTC; cdr3_aa: CASSRTSGGPYEQYF
j_call: TRBJ1-2; d_call: TRBD1; v_call: TRBV5-4; clone_size: NA; cdr3_nt: TGTGCCAGCAGCTTTGACACCCCAGACAGGGGCGGCTACACCTTC; cdr3_aa: CASSFDTPDRGGYTF
j_call: TRBJ1-1; d_call: NA; v_call: TRBV18; clone_size: NA; cdr3_nt: TGTGCCAGCTCACCTCGGGACTTGGGACGGCACACTGAAGCTTTCTTT; cdr3_aa: CASSPRDLGRHTEAFF
j_call: TRBJ2-7; d_call: NA; v_call: TRBV18; clone_size: once; cdr3_nt: TGTGCCAGCTCTCCCTCCCATTTTGATCTCTACTCCTACGAGCAGTACTTC; cdr3_aa: CASSPSHFDLYSYEQYF
j_call: TRBJ2-7; d_call: TRBD1; v_call: TRBV18; clone_size: NA; cdr3_nt: TGTGCCAGCTCATCAGCCGGGACAGAGTACGAGCAGTACTTC; cdr3_aa: CASSSAGTEYEQYF
j_call: TRBJ2-1; d_call: TRBD1; v_call: TRBV6-1; clone_size: NA; cdr3_nt: TGTGCCAACTCGGGACAGTCCTACAATGAGCAGTTCTTC; cdr3_aa: CANSGQSYNEQFF
j_call: TRBJ2-5; d_call: NA; v_call: TRBV20-1; clone_size: NA; cdr3_nt: TGCAGTGTTTGGGCAGAAGAGACCCAGTACTTC; cdr3_aa: CSVWAEETQYF
j_call: TRBJ2-7; d_call: TRBD1; v_call: TRBV7-2; clone_size: NA; cdr3_nt: TGTGCCAGCAGCGCGGACAGGGCGTTGGGGGAGCAGTACTTC; cdr3_aa: CASSADRALGEQYF
j_call: TRBJ2-7; d_call: NA; v_call: TRBV6-5; clone_size: NA; cdr3_nt: TGTGCCAGCAGCGACGACAGCTACGAGCAGTACTTC; cdr3_aa: CASSDDSYEQYF
j_call: TRBJ2-7; d_call: TRBD2; v_call: TRBV27; clone_size: NA; cdr3_nt: TGTGCTAGCAGTCTCCGGGACAGCAGACTAGCGGGAGCCTACGAGCAGTACTTC; cdr3_aa: CASSLRDSRLAGAYEQYF
j_call: TRBJ1-1; d_call: NA; v_call: TRBV10-3; clone_size: NA; cdr3_nt: TGTGCCATCAGCCTACACGGAGACACTGAAGCTTTCTTT; cdr3_aa: CAISLHGDTEAFF
j_call: TRBJ2-7; d_call: NA; v_call: TRBV28; clone_size: NA; cdr3_nt: TGTGCCAGCAGTTTACCCAGTTTGGGGGGAACGGTCTACGAGCAGTACTTC; cdr3_aa: CASSLPSLGGTVYEQYF
j_call: TRBJ1-2; d_call: NA; v_call: TRBV9; clone_size: NA; cdr3_nt: TGTGCCAGCAGCGCCCCCGGAAGGGGTAACTATGGCTACACCTTC; cdr3_aa: CASSAPGRGNYGYTF
j_call: TRBJ2-5; d_call: TRBD1; v_call: TRBV27; clone_size: NA; cdr3_nt: TGTGCCAGCAGTTTAGGGACAGGGGGCTTAGGAGAGACCCAGTACTTC; cdr3_aa: CASSLGTGGLGETQYF
j_call: TRBJ2-7; d_call: NA; v_call: TRBV6-5; clone_size: few; cdr3_nt: TGTGCCAGCAGTTACTCTACGGGACAACTCTACGAGCAGTACTTC; cdr3_aa: CASSYSTGQLYEQYF
j_call: TRBJ2-7; d_call: NA; v_call: TRBV2; clone_size: NA; cdr3_nt: TGTGCCAGCAGTCCTTTCGGCGAGCAGTACTTC; cdr3_aa: CASSPFGEQYF
j_call: TRBJ2-7; d_call: TRBD1; v_call: TRBV5-4; clone_size: NA; cdr3_nt: TGTGCCAGCAGCCTTAGGACAGGGGGATACGAGCAGTACTTC; cdr3_aa: CASSLRTGGYEQYF
j_call: TRBJ2-5; d_call: TRBD2; v_call: TRBV29-1; clone_size: NA; cdr3_nt: TGCAGCGTGGGAGGGAACTGGGGAGGAAAGACCCAGTACTTC; cdr3_aa: CSVGGNWGGKTQYF
j_call: TRBJ2-3; d_call: NA; v_call: TRBV9; clone_size: NA; cdr3_nt: TGTGCCAGCAGCGTAGGATCCTCTTGGGGCGCAGATACGCAGTATTTT; cdr3_aa: CASSVGSSWGADTQYF
j_call: TRBJ1-1; d_call: NA; v_call: TRBV11-3; clone_size: NA; cdr3_nt: TGTGCCAGCAGCTTTTACATGAACACTGAAGCTTTCTTT; cdr3_aa: CASSFYMNTEAFF
j_call: TRBJ1-5; d_call: TRBD1; v_call: TRBV19; clone_size: NA; cdr3_nt: TGTGCCAGTAGTATCCAGGGGGCCTCCCAGCCCCAGCATTTT; cdr3_aa: CASSIQGASQPQHF
j_call: TRBJ1-4; d_call: TRBD1; v_call: TRBV4-1; clone_size: few; cdr3_nt: TGCGCCAGCAGCCAAGGACAGGGTGTTAATGAAAAACTGTTTTTT; cdr3_aa: CASSQGQGVNEKLFF
j_call: TRBJ2-7; d_call: NA; v_call: TRBV13; clone_size: NA; cdr3_nt: TGTGCCAGCAGCTTAGTGGGCAGGCCCCCCTACGAGCAGTACTTC; cdr3_aa: CASSLVGRPPYEQYF
j_call: TRBJ2-7; d_call: NA; v_call: TRBV4-3; clone_size: NA; cdr3_nt: TGCGCCAGCAGCCAAGCCCCCGGTCAGGGTGCCTACGAGCAGTACTTC; cdr3_aa: CASSQAPGQGAYEQYF
j_call: TRBJ2-5; d_call: NA; v_call: TRBV7-3; clone_size: few; cdr3_nt: TGTGCCAGCAGCCGATGGGGCGGACAAGAGACCCAGTACTTC; cdr3_aa: CASSRWGGQETQYF
j_call: TRBJ1-1; d_call: TRBD1; v_call: TRBV6-6; clone_size: NA; cdr3_nt: TGTGCCAGCAGTGACAAGACAGGGGGGAACACTGAAGCTTTCTTT; cdr3_aa: CASSDKTGGNTEAFF
j_call: TRBJ2-1; d_call: TRBD1; v_call: TRBV5-4; clone_size: NA; cdr3_nt: TGTGCCAGCAGCTTGGACAGGGGAAACTACAATGAGCAGTTCTTC; cdr3_aa: CASSLDRGNYNEQFF
j_call: TRBJ2-1; d_call: TRBD2; v_call: TRBV5-1; clone_size: once; cdr3_nt: TGCGCCAGCACCGTGCAAGGGACTAGCGGGAGCAATGAGCAGTTCTTC; cdr3_aa: CASTVQGTSGSNEQFF
j_call: TRBJ1-2; d_call: TRBD1; v_call: TRBV5-4; clone_size: NA; cdr3_nt: TGTGCCAGCAGCTCCGGGACAGGGGCCCCACTAGTCTATGGCTACACCTTC; cdr3_aa: CASSSGTGAPLVYGYTF
j_call: TRBJ2-2; d_call: TRBD2; v_call: TRBV5-1; clone_size: NA; cdr3_nt: TGCGCCAGCAGCTCCCGTTGGGCGGGAGGACTAAACACCGGGGAGCTGTTTTTT; cdr3_aa: CASSSRWAGGLNTGELFF
j_call: TRBJ2-7; d_call: TRBD1; v_call: TRBV7-2; clone_size: NA; cdr3_nt: TGTGCCAGCAGCCCTTGGGGACAGGGAAACGAGCAGTACTTC; cdr3_aa: CASSPWGQGNEQYF
j_call: TRBJ1-1; d_call: TRBD1; v_call: TRBV5-1; clone_size: NA; cdr3_nt: TGCGCCAGCCAAAAAGGAGGGACAGCCTCCACGAACACTGAAGCTTTCTTT; cdr3_aa: CASQKGGTASTNTEAFF
j_call: TRBJ1-2; d_call: NA; v_call: TRBV5-4; clone_size: NA; cdr3_nt: TGTGCCAGCAGCCCGGACCAGGGATCTGGCTACACCTTC; cdr3_aa: CASSPDQGSGYTF
j_call: TRBJ1-4; d_call: TRBD1; v_call: TRBV7-9; clone_size: few; cdr3_nt: TGTGCCATTCCGCTCCGGGACAGGGGGTTTCTTTATGAAAAACTGTTTTTT; cdr3_aa: CAIPLRDRGFLYEKLFF
j_call: TRBJ2-2; d_call: TRBD1; v_call: TRBV18; clone_size: NA; cdr3_nt: TGTGCCAGCTCACCGGGACAGGGGTACACCGGGGAGCTGTTTTTT; cdr3_aa: CASSPGQGYTGELFF
j_call: TRBJ1-5; d_call: TRBD1; v_call: TRBV7-8; clone_size: NA; cdr3_nt: TGTGCCAGCACCCGGGGGGGAGGGGGCTATCAGCCCCAGCATTTT; cdr3_aa: CASTRGGGGYQPQHF
j_call: TRBJ1-3; d_call: NA; v_call: TRBV5-1; clone_size: few; cdr3_nt: TGCGCCAGCAGCCCTGAAGGCGGTAGCTCTGGAAACACCATATATTTT; cdr3_aa: CASSPEGGSSGNTIYF
j_call: TRBJ1-4; d_call: TRBD1; v_call: TRBV5-1; clone_size: NA; cdr3_nt: TGCGCCAGCAGCGTTACAGGGGTTGAAAATGAAAAACTGTTTTTT; cdr3_aa: CASSVTGVENEKLFF
j_call: TRBJ1-2; d_call: NA; v_call: TRBV2; clone_size: NA; cdr3_nt: TGTGCCAGCAGTGAAGTAATACAGGATGGTGGCTACACCTTC; cdr3_aa: CASSEVIQDGGYTF
j_call: TRBJ2-7; d_call: NA; v_call: TRBV5-1; clone_size: NA; cdr3_nt: TGCGCCAGCAGCCCGGGAAGCTCCTACGAGCAGTACTTC; cdr3_aa: CASSPGSSYEQYF